This T cell receptor (beta chain) was captured by sequencing in a study of STAT5B mutations in CD4+ large granular lymphocyte leukemia (dated 2022 in TCRdb). Some background on the complete study: Among healthy controls, the CDR3 'QG' motif was associated with a particular HLA allele. The study compared the TCRbeta repertoires of patients with CD4+ T-cell large granular lymphocyte leukemia against the TCRbeta repertoires of healthy blood donors. Flow cytometry on FACSCanto II or FACSVerse confirmed that purified fractions exceeded 95% purity among lymphocytes. Study-wide conclusions, independent of this receptor: The data were not HLA-matched, and the relatively small sample size could explain the higher clonality seen in CD4+ compared with CD8+ T-LGLL. The main leukemic clonotypes were found to be private to each patient, although around 26% of the main leukemic clonotypes were detected at low frequency in the non-leukemic repertoires of other patients. Enrichment of TRBV06-family usage was observed among the top patient clones (8/27) relative to healthy controls (2/35). Compared with healthy CD4+ repertoires, CD4-sorted patient repertoires appeared more clonal, and this difference remained even after the putative leukemic clones were removed.

The immunoSEQ assay at survey resolution was applied to genomic DNA for sequencing of TCRbeta rearrangements. The authors' analysis ran thus. In the TCR sequencing data, the smallest productive clonotype frequency that could be detected was 2.59 x 10-5. Analyses included only productive TCRbeta rearrangements, meaning complete and in-frame sequences. Simpson clonality, calculated in the immunoSEQ Analyzer version 3.0, was used as the measure of sample clonality. Based on frequency, clones were grouped as very rare, small, medium, large (1-20%) or hyperexpanded (>20%). OLGA 1.2.3 estimated generation probabilities, VDJtools produced V-gene circos plots, VDJdb was queried for specificities, and GLIPH identified CDR3 motifs. TCRdb mirrors the immuneACCESS table, restricted to in-frame sequences. Some clones are absent from its copies; in checked studies, under half trace to an unresolved V gene, and the reason for the others is unknown. V and J calls and clone size are copied from that table; D and trimming were computed from the DNA. The sample profile shows approximately 24,000 clones; 81% of them were found once. The ten largest clones represent around 0.33% of the sample.

CDR1 and CDR2 are drawn from the germline V gene (reference sequence): MNHEY, SMNVEV. The cysteine opens and the phenylalanine closes a CDR3 of 14 amino acids. Solely the CDR3 DNA is kept, with 42 bases framed from the first base. Trimming removed 3 bases from V and 4 bases from J, leaving 10 bases between the germline ends. The healthy control group was made up of roughly 39 blood donors, and the Finnish Red Cross blood service supplied their buffy coats. All TCR-sequenced material derived from peripheral blood: patient blood samples and healthy donor buffy coats. Ficoll-Hypaque gradient centrifugation was used to isolate peripheral blood mononuclear cells. For the healthy controls, CD4+ cells were obtained from buffy coats by magnetic purification. Genomic DNA was extracted with the Gentra Puregene Cell and Tissue kit and quantified on a Qubit 2.0 fluorometer. On this clone itself: The antigen it binds to is not known. No clone much larger than this one lies a single base away; base qualities are absent.

This sequence originates from a human donor in good health. The sample was CD4+ T cells from blood buffy coats. The V and J genes are TRBV27 and TRBJ1-5, with the D gene not clear enough to name. CDR3 region: CASSLWGENQPQHF. Here is the DNA: TGTGCCAGCAGTTTGTGGGGAGAAAATCAGCCCCAGCATTTT.